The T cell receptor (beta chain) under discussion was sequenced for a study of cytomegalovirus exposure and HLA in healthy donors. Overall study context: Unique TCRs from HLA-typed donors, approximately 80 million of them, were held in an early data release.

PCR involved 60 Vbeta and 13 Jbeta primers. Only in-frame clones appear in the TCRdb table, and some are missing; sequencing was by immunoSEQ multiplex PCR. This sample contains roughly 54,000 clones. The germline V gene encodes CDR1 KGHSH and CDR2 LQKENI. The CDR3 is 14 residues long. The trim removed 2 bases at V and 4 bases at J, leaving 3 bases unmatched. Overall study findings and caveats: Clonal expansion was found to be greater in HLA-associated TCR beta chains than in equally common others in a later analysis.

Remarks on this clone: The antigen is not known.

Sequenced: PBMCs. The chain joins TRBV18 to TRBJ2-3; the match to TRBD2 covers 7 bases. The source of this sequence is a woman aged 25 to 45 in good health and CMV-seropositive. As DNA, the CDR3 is TGTGCCAGCTCACCAAATGCGGGGGCAGATACGCAGTATTTT. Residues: CASSPNAGADTQYF.